One TCR beta chain is described in this entry. What it binds is not known. These data originate in a study of T cell responses to AZD1222 COVID-19 vaccine. Study-level background: The analysis combined second doses at about 4 or about 12 weeks.

Unmatched junction bases numbered 3, after V lost 5 bases and J lost 3 bases. Germline V lookup: CDR1 SQVTM, CDR2 ANQGSEA. The CDR3 consists of 12 residues. Study-wide results and caveats: Of spike-specific TCRs, nearly half reportedly target regions left unmutated in variants. Among vaccine-associated CD4 TCRs, coverage spanned spike, with dominance at 160-218 and 743-854.

Sequenced by immunoSEQ multiplex PCR; TCRdb stores in-frame clones only, minus some. The sample includes tens of thousands of clones, 65% to 90% of them seen just once. The V gene is TRBV29-1, the J gene TRBJ2-7, with 8 nucleotides matching TRBD2. The specimen was peripheral blood, collected on day 0 of AZD1222 vaccination. The clonotype comes from an adult in good health. The CDR3 loop reads CSVRLAGYEQYF. CDR3 bases: TGCAGCGTTCGGCTAGCGGGCTACGAGCAGTACTTC.